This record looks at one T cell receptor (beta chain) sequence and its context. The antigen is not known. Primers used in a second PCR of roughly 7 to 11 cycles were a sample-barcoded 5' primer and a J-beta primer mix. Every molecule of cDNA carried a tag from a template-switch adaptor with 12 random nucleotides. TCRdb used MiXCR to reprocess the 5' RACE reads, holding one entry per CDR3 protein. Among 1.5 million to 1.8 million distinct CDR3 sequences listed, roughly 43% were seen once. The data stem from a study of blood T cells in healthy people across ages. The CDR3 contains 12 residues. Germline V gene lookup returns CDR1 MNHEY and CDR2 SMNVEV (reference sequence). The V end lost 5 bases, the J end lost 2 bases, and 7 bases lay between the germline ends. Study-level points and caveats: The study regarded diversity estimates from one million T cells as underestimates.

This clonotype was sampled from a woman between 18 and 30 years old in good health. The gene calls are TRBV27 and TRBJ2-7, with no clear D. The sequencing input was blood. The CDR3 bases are TGTGCCAGCAGTATGACCCCCTACGAGCAGTACTTC. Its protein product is CASSMTPYEQYF.